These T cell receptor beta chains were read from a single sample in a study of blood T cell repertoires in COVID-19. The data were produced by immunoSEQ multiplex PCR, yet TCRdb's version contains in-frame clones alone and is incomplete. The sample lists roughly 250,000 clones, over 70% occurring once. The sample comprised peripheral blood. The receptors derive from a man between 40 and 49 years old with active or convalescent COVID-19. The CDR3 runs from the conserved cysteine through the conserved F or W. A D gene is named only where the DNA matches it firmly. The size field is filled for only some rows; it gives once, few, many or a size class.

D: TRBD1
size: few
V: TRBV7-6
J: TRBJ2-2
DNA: TGTGCCAGCAGCTTAGGACAGGGTAGTAACACCGGGGAGCTGTTTTTT
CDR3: CASSLGQGSNTGELFF

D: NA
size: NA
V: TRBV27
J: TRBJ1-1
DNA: TGTGCCAGCAGTAAACTCGGGTACGTCGAAGCTTTCTTT
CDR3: CASSKLGYVEAFF

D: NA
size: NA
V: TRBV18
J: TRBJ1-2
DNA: TGTGCCAGCTCACAGGGACAAGCCGACTATGGCTACACCTTC
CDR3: CASSQGQADYGYTF

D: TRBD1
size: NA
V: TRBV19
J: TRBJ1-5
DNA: TGTGCCAGTAGTATACGGACAGGGGAAAGCCAGCCCCAGCATTTT
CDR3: CASSIRTGESQPQHF

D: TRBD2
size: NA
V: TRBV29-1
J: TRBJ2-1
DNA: TGCAGCGTTGGAACAGGGGGGACTAGCGGGACCGATGAGCAGTTCTTC
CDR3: CSVGTGGTSGTDEQFF

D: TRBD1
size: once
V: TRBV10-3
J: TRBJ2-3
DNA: TGTGCCACCCGTCCCGGGACAGGCTCAGATACGCAGTATTTT
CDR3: CATRPGTGSDTQYF

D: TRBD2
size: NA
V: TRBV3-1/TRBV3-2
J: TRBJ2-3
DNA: TGTGCCAGCAGCGACGCTAGCGGGCCGAGTCCAGATACGCAGTATTTT
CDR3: CASSDASGPSPDTQYF

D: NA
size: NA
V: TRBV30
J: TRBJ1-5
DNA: TGTGCCTGGAGTGGAGGGCAGGAATCTCAGCCCCAGCATTTT
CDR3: CAWSGGQESQPQHF

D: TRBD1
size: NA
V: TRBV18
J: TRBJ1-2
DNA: TGTGCCAGCTCACCACCGTCCAGGGGGTCTGCAAAGGGCTACACCTTC
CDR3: CASSPPSRGSAKGYTF

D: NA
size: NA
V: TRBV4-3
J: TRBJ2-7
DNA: TGCGCCAGCAGCCAAGGACTCTTTTACGAGCAGTACTTC
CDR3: CASSQGLFYEQYF

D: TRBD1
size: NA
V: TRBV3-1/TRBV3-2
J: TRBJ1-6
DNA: TGTGCCAGCAGCCGCCAGGGGGCAGTATCACCCCTCCACTTT
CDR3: CASSRQGAVSPLHF

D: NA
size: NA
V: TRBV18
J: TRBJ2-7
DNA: TGTGCCAGCTCACCACCGGGCTCTCCCTCCTACGAGCAGTACTTC
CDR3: CASSPPGSPSYEQYF

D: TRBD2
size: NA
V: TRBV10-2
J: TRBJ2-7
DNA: TGCGCCAGCAGGGGAACCGGGACTAGCGGGGGTAGCTCCTACGAGCAGTACTTC
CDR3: CASRGTGTSGGSSYEQYF

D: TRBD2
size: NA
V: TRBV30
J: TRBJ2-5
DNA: TGTGCCTGGAGTAGGACTAGCGGAGAGACCCAGTACTTC
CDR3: CAWSRTSGETQYF

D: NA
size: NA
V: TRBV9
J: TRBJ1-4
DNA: TGTGCCAGCAGCGTCTCCGGCCGATCGGGGACTAGTGAAAAACTGTTTTTT
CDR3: CASSVSGRSGTSEKLFF

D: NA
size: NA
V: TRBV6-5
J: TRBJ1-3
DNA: TGTGCCAGCAAGAAGGGGAACTCTGGAAACACCATATATTTT
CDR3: CASKKGNSGNTIYF

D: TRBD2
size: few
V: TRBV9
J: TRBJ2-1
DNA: TGTGCCAGCAGCGGATTAAAGCGGGGGAGCTCCTACAATGAGCAGTTCTTC
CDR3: CASSGLKRGSSYNEQFF

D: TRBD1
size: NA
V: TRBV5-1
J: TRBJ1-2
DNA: TGCGCCAGCAGCTCGACAGGGAACTATGGCTACACCTTC
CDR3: CASSSTGNYGYTF

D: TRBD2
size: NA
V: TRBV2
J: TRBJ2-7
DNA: TGTGCCAGCAGTAACCGAGCGGGGGCCACCTACGAGCAGTACTTC
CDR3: CASSNRAGATYEQYF

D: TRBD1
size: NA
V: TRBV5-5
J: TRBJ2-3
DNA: TGTGCCAGCAGCCGACAGGGATACACAGATACGCAGTATTTT
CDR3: CASSRQGYTDTQYF